The 4 T cell receptor beta chains reported below all come from one sample, sequenced in a study of CD8 T cells in ankylosing spondylitis. Via MiXCR, TCRdb re-called the 5' RACE reads, giving one row per CDR3 protein. The sample lists some 300,000 distinct CDR3 sequences, about a fifth occurring once. The specimen was blood, either unsorted or a sorted T cell fraction (not recorded which). Receptor source: a female donor with ankylosing spondylitis or in good health (not recorded which).

This clonotype was counted only a few times. This chain connects TRBV24-1 to TRBJ2-6; D is unresolved. CDR3 length: 14 amino acids. V was trimmed by 8 bases and J by 0 bases, leaving 7 bases between them. Germline V CDR1 and CDR2: KGHDR, SFDVKD. CDR3 residues: CATKPTSGANVLTF. In DNA form, the CDR3 reads TGTGCCACCAAACCGACCTCTGGGGCCAACGTCCTGACTTTC.

CDR3 residues: CASSSDRLYEQYF. In DNA form, the CDR3 reads TGCGCCAGCAGCTCGGACAGGTTATACGAGCAGTACTTC. The V and J genes are TRBV10-1 and TRBJ2-7; 7 positions agree with TRBD1. Germline CDR1 reads WNHNN; CDR2 reads SYGVQD (reference sequence). V shed 6 bases, J shed 4 bases, and the junction held 6 bases outside the gene matches. CDR3 length: 13 amino acids.

The chain is built from TRBV5-1 and TRBJ1-2, with D maybe TRBD1 (5 bases). The germline CDR1 and CDR2 sequences are SGHRS and YFSETQ. V shed 4 bases and J shed 1 base, with 17 bases lying between them. The CDR3 runs 16 residues. The CDR3 spells CASSLTTASVNYGYTF. The DNA of the CDR3 is TGCGCCAGCAGCCTCACGACAGCCTCCGTTAACTATGGCTACACCTTC.

This chain connects TRBV5-4 to TRBJ2-7; the match to TRBD2 covers 8 bases. Germline lookup yields CDR1 SGHNT and CDR2 YYREEE (reference sequence). The trim removed 0 bases at V and 5 bases at J, leaving 13 bases unmatched. CDR3 length: 17 amino acids. The CDR3 DNA is TGTGCCAGCAGCTTGGCTCGGGGGGGCGGAATTGTTAACGAGCAGTACTTC. Amino acids: CASSLARGGGIVNEQYF.